The following is a TCR beta chain sequence with its context. What it binds is not known. The germline gene is not matched at one end of the junction; a read error may be the cause. These data are taken from a study of Tregs in tolerant kidney transplant recipients. The CDR3 is 15 amino acids. Germline V gene lookup returns CDR1 KGHSY and CDR2 FQNENV. Findings and caveats of the study: The most relevant donor-specific Treg TCRbeta repertoire apparently came from expansion with activated donor B cells. In tolerant patients, donor-specific Tregs outgrew total Tregs, suggesting antigen-driven expansion.

Related graft donors supplied nonmyeloablative bone marrow transplants, and mixed chimerism was transient. The assay was immunoSEQ multiplex PCR, and TCRdb's table has in-frame clones only and misses some. The sample includes fewer than 95,000 clones, 80% to 95% of them seen just once. The V and J genes are TRBV16 and TRBJ2-1; D perhaps matches TRBD2 (6 bases). This sequence was found in a human patient who received a combined kidney and bone marrow transplant. Some T cells may be provided by the graft donor. The specimen comprised CD4+ T cells from blood (PBMCs), sampled 12 months after the transplant. CDR3 bases: TGTGCCAGCAGCAAATCCTCCGGGAGACTCAATGAGCAGTTCTTC. This translates into CASSKSSGRLNEQFF.